This TCR beta chain was identified during a study of shared clonotypes between healthy human individuals. Points from the study as a whole: Non-shared clonotypes showed lower generation probabilities than clonotypes common to all four donors.

Every subset's genomic DNA went evenly onto several immunoSEQ plates. The data were produced by immunoSEQ multiplex PCR, yet TCRdb's version contains in-frame clones alone and is incomplete. The table shows about 2.4 million clones, with over 85% occurring only once. The CDR3 totals 14 residues. V lost 7 bases to trimming and J lost 2 bases, with 14 bases between them. CDR1 is MNHEY, CDR2 SMNVEV, per germline (reference sequence). Donors, without exception, were Caucasian adults residing in Nashville, Tennessee. On this clone: Its antigen is unidentified.

This chain joins TRBV27 and TRBJ2-5, with D perhaps TRBD1 (5 bases). Sequencing input: naive CD4+ T cells from PBMCs. Subset denoted: CD45RA+ positively selected. The receptor was isolated from a man younger than 35 in good health. Some clones in this sample may be carry-over from other donors' samples. CDR3 sequence reads: CASTPSRVQETQYF. CDR3 in DNA: TGTGCCAGCACTCCCTCCAGGGTACAAGAGACCCAGTACTTC.